Each of the 9 T cell receptor beta chains below was sequenced from the same sample in a study of T cells after yellow fever vaccination. TCRdb reprocessed the 5' RACE reads with MiXCR, giving one entry per CDR3 protein. Here the sample spans 400,000 to 450,000 distinct CDR3 sequences, roughly 20% being singletons. Sequencing used PBMCs, obtained before the yellow fever booster vaccination. The receptor set was obtained from a man aged 18 to 30 who received the YFV17D yellow fever vaccine.

The chain employs TRBV7-9 and TRBJ2-1; D is undetermined. Germline loops: CDR1 SEHNR, CDR2 FQNEAQ (reference sequence). CDR3 length: 11 residues. Deletions cut 3 bases from V and 9 bases from J, with 6 bases between. CDR3 region: CASSFLGEQFF. The CDR3 DNA follows: TGTGCCAGCAGCTTTTTAGGTGAGCAGTTCTTC.

The table lists this clonotype with many counts. The chain couples TRBV7-2 to TRBJ1-4; tentatively, D is TRBD1 (5 bases). CDR1 SGHTA and CDR2 FQGNSA come from the germline V gene. The length of the CDR3 is 16 residues. Trimming took off 3 bases at V and 7 bases at J, with 18 bases between the two ends. Written as DNA, the CDR3 is TGTGCCAGCAGCTTCTCTTTCGAACAGGCGCGTGAAAAACTGTTTTTT. Encoded protein: CASSFSFEQAREKLFF.

This clonotype showed up just a few times. The J gene is TRBJ2-1, the V gene TRBV7-9; 7 bases match TRBD1. J was trimmed by 7 bases and V by 5 bases; bases with no gene match: 14. CDR1 SEHNR and CDR2 FQNEAQ come from the germline V gene (reference sequence). The CDR3 sequence is 16 residues long. This chain's CDR3 is CASSPRGGRVGNEQFF. The CDR3 nucleotides are TGTGCCAGCAGCCCCCGAGGGGGCAGGGTGGGGAATGAGCAGTTCTTC.

This clonotype was detected a few times. This chain links TRBV9 with TRBJ1-1; perhaps TRBD1 as D (6 bases). CDR1 is SGDLS, CDR2 YYNGEE, per germline. V was trimmed by 0 bases and J by 0 bases, leaving 15 bases between them. CDR3 length: 17 residues. The DNA of the CDR3 is TGTGCCAGCAGCGTAGCCCCTTGGGGGGCCATGAACACTGAAGCTTTCTTT. Translation gives CASSVAPWGAMNTEAFF.

The gene calls are TRBV4-2 and TRBJ1-2; D unresolved. The CDR3 contains 14 residues. Germline V lookup: CDR1 LGHNA, CDR2 YNFKEQ. Trimming cost V 4 bases and J 7 bases, with 16 bases left between them. The DNA for the CDR3 is TGTGCCAGCAGCCCACCCCCCGGGGAGGGTGGCTACACCTTC. It specifies CASSPPPGEGGYTF.

Many counts were recorded for this clonotype. This chain links TRBV29-1 with TRBJ1-3, with TRBD1 identical over 7 bases. Germline assignment: CDR1 SQVTM and CDR2 ANQGSEA. This CDR3 comprises 12 residues. Trimming cost V 7 bases and J 4 bases; bases outside gene matches: 4. The CDR3 reads CSAWTGGNTIYF. In DNA, the CDR3 is TGCAGCGCTTGGACAGGCGGAAACACCATATATTTT.

This clonotype has a handful of counts. Germline and junction disagree at one end, which may indicate a read error. The genes are TRBV5-1 and TRBJ1-1; D is uncertain. The germline CDR1 and CDR2 sequences are SGHRS and YFSETQ. The CDR3 consists of 14 residues. Here the CDR3 DNA reads TGCGCCAGCAGTTTGGACGTCGGGATCACTGAAGCTTTCTTT. Translating gives CASSLDVGITEAFF.

This chain joins TRBV5-4 and TRBJ1-2; D is ambiguous. This CDR3 has 13 residues. CDR1 SGHNT and CDR2 YYREEE come from the germline V gene (reference sequence). V dropped 5 bases and J dropped 1 base, with 9 bases sitting between them. The DNA of the CDR3 is TGTGCCAGCAGTATAGGAGATAACTATGGCTACACCTTC. Its protein product is CASSIGDNYGYTF.

The chain carries TRBV7-6 and TRBJ1-1; a weak D match, TRBD1 (6 bases). Deletions cut 0 bases from V and 8 bases from J, with 13 bases between. The CDR3 is made up of 14 amino acids. Germline V lookup: CDR1 SGHVS, CDR2 FNYEAQ. The CDR3 nucleotides are TGTGCCAGCAGCTTAGCGTCAGGGGAATTCGAAGCTTTCTTT. Translation: CASSLASGEFEAFF.